What follows describes a single T cell receptor (beta chain). The antigen is undetermined. Both 60 Vbeta primers and 13 Jbeta primers went into the PCR. Sequencing was performed with immunoSEQ multiplex PCR; in TCRdb, only in-frame clones are kept and a portion is missing. The table lists about 200,000 clones, 65% to 80% of them singletons, with around 1.7% in the top ten. The data derive from a study of cytomegalovirus exposure and HLA in healthy donors. The germline V and J ends were trimmed by 3 bases and 3 bases, with 9 bases remaining between them. Germline CDR1 and CDR2: SGHRS and YFSETQ. CDR3 length: 14 amino acids. Study-wide results and limits: The authors confirmed in vitro that a few CMV-associated chains were specific for CMV antigens. In an earlier analysis, about 87% or about 30%: the productive usage of most TCR beta V segments. One later analysis reportedly identified an Asian-associated ancestry cluster that showed fewer N-insertions than the approximately 700-donor mean. In a later analysis, at a false discovery rate of 0.05, 17,000 or so TCR beta sequences were associated with HLA alleles.

The origin of this receptor is a man aged 50 to 60 in good health and CMV-seronegative. Sequencing was done on a sample of PBMCs. The chain uses TRBV5-1 and TRBJ1-4; the D is unclear. The CDR3 loop reads CASSYGSANEKLFF. The CDR3 DNA sequence: TGCGCCAGCAGCTACGGTAGTGCTAATGAAAAACTGTTTTTT. The variable domain in full, completed from reference TRBV5-1 and TRBJ1-4, reads KAGVTQTPRYLIKTRGQQVTLSCSPISGHRSVSWYQQTPGQGLQFLFEYFSETQRNKGNFPGRFSGRQFSNSRSEMNVSTLELGDSALYLCASSYGSANEKLFFGSGTQLSVL.